This paragraph reports one T cell receptor (beta chain). This receptor's antigen is unknown. Base qualities are not recorded, but no much larger clone differs from it by a single base. Using the deep immunoSEQ assay, multiplex PCR amplified TCR CDR3 regions from genomic DNA. Extracted genomic DNA from each cell subset was spread evenly across all wells of several immunoSEQ 96-well plates, with each plate serving as a replicate. Each replicate PCR for unsorted PBMC received around 330 ng genomic DNA, equal to tens of thousands of T cell genomes. Genomic DNA from unsorted PBMC was sequenced over ten immunoSEQ deep assay plates. Purified libraries were quantified with a Qubit 3.0 fluorometer, sized on a Bioanalyzer 2100, and re-quantified with the KAPA Library Quantification kit. A separate single-read 150-cycle Illumina NextSeq 550 flow cell was used to sequence each immunoSEQ 96-well plate. The paper's processing steps were these. Because only junctional sequences without quality scores were contained in the immunoSEQ output, filtering matching that applied to full-length reads could not be performed. To assign V/J genes and CDR3, sequences were annotated using PyIR, a Python wrapper for IgBLAST v1.9, with IMGT germline references. Any read was removed if the V/J assignment was weak (E-value above 1e-6), the CDR3 was missing, or the read contained stop codons, out-of-frame junctions, or ambiguous translated residues. V3J clonotypes were defined as sequences sharing an identical inferred V gene, J gene, and CDR3 amino acid sequence. The percentage overlap between two repertoires was calculated by dividing the number of shared unique clonotypes by the size of the smaller repertoire. RTK rarefaction, the Chao1 estimator, and Recon v2.1 estimates of unobserved clonotypes were used to assess repertoire richness. TCRdb mirrors the immuneACCESS table, restricted to in-frame sequences. Some clones are absent from its copies; in checked studies, under half trace to an unresolved V gene, and the reason for the others is unknown. D and trimming were read from the DNA, whereas the V and J calls and clone size are those reported in that table. The sample profile shows fewer than 650,000 clones; roughly four fifths of them were found once. Of the sample, over 10% is held by the ten largest clones.

The donors were healthy, HIV-negative adults with no recently reported acute infections or vaccinations. Only Caucasian adults living in Nashville, Tennessee, USA were represented among the donors. For unsorted samples, approximately 81 million PBMCs were counted, and genomic DNA was extracted using the QIAamp DNA Blood Mini kit. Blood was obtained by leukapheresis, after which PBMCs were separated by Ficoll-Histopaque density gradient centrifugation and cryopreserved in liquid nitrogen vapor phase. The CDR3 runs 14 amino acids, cysteine and phenylalanine included. The retained sequence is limited to the CDR3, 42 bases, with the frame set at the first base. Reading the germline V gene (reference sequence) gives CDR1 LNHNV and CDR2 YYDKDF. These data originate in a study of shared clonotypes between healthy human individuals (dated by TCRdb to about 2020). Turning to the overall study: Three men and two women, aged 18 to 49 years, made up the cohort. The study deeply sequenced blood TCR repertoires of roughly five healthy adults to estimate repertoire size and the extent of clonotype sharing between individuals. Each donor's leukapheresis produced roughly between roughly 0.85 and 10 billion PBMCs. Libraries were prepared and TCR repertoires were sequenced by different laboratories using diverse techniques, in order to increase sequencing depth and limit assay-specific biases. The study at large found these results: Because the study included a small number of donors, the genetic and exposure-history diversity represented was limited. Sampling was restricted to blood, and TCR repertoires in tissues likely differ from the TCR repertoires found in blood. Pairwise subsampling led to the expectation that sequencing depth would affect the degree of clonotype sharing among donors.

The TCR was taken from a middle-aged woman in good health. Some clones in this sample may be carry-over from other donors' samples. Sequences were obtained from PBMCs. The rearrangement joined TRBV15 to TRBJ2-5; the D gene identity is not certain. The J call could be wrong; TRBJ2-7 is a better fit for the DNA end. The CDR3 protein is CATSSLPSRYEQYF. The nucleotides read TGTGCCACCAGCAGCCTCCCCTCGCGCTACGAGCAGTACTTC.